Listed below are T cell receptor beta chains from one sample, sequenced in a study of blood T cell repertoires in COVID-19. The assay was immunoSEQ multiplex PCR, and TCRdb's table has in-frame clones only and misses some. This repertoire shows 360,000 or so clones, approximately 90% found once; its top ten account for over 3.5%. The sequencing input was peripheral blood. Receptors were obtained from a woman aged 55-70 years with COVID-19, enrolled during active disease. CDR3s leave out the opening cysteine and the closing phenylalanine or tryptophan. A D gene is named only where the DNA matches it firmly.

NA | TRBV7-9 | ASSLLGRANSPLH
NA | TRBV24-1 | ATSASQNTEAF
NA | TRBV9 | ASSVSSGNTIY
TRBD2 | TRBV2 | ASRDTSGGTTDTQY
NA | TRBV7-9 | ASSLESGPQH
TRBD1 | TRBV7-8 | ASSSQGAGTEAF
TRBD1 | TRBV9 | ASSAGQESYNEQF
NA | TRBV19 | ASRYRELNTEAF
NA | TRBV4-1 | ASSRGPSYGYT
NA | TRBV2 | ATTGGYHTDTQY
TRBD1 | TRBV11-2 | ASSLLPGGTYEQY
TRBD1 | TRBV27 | ASSSSWTGADGELF
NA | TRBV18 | ASSPPPRGVVNEQF
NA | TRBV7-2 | ASSPTTLETQY
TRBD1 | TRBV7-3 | ASSLQGTGGETQY
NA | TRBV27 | ASSLQHPSTDTQY
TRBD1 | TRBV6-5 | ASSHTGATGEKLF
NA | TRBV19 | ASTFYRAGSNQPQH
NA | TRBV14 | ASSQDGGGYT
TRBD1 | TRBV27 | ASSLSRHRGVSYGYT
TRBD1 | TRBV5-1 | ASSFDRGPSSYEQY
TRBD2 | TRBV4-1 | ASSQGISGGAVGTDTQY
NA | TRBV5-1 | ASSLAGGANEKLF
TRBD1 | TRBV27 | ASSLEGAYGYT
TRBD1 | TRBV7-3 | ASSLFQGADEQY
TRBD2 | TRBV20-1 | SAREGGTQY
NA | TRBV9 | ASSVIHRSPQH
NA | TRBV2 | ASRPFGTPNEQF
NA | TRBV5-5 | ASSLFGSSGNTIY